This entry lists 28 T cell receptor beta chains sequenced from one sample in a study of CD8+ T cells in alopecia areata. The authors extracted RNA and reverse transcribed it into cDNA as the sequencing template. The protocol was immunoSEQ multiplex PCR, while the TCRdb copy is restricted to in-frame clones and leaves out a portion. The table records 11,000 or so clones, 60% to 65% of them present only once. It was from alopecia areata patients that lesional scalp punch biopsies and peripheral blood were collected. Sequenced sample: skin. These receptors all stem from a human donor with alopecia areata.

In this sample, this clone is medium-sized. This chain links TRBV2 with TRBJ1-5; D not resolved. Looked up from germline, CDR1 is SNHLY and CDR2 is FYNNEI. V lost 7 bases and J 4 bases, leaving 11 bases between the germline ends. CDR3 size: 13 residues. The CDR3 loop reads CASTRERNQPQHF. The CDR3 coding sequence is TGTGCCAGCACCCGGGAGAGGAATCAGCCCCAGCATTTT.

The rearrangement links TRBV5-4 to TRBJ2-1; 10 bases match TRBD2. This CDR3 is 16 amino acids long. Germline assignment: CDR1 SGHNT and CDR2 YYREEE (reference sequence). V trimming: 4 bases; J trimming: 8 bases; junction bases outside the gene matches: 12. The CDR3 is CASSRLASGSKYEQFF. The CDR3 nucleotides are TGTGCCAGCAGCCGGTTGGCTAGCGGGAGTAAGTATGAGCAGTTCTTC.

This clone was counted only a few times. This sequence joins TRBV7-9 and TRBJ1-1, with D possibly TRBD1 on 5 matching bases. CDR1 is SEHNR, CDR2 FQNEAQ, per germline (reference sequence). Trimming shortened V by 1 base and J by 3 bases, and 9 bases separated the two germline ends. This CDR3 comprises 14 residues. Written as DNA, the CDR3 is TGTGCCAGCAGCTTAGTAACAGGAGACACTGAAGCTTTCTTT. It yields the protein CASSLVTGDTEAFF.

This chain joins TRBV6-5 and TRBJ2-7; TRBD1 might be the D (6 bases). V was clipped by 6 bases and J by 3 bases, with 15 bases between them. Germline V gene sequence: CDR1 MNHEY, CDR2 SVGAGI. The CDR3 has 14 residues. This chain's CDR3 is CASRGGVPDYEQYF. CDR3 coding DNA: TGTGCCAGCAGAGGGGGTGTGCCGGACTACGAGCAGTACTTC.

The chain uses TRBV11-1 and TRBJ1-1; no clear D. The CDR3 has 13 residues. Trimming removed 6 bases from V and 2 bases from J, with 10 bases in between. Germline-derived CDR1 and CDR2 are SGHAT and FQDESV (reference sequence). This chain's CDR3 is CASSIGVNTEAFF. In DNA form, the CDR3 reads TGTGCCAGCAGTATTGGAGTTAACACTGAAGCTTTCTTT.

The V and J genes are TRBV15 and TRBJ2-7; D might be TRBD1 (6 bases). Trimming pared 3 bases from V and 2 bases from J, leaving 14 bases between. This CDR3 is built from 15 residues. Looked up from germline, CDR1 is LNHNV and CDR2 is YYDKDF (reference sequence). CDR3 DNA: TGTGCCACCAGCAGTTCGGGACACTTCACCTACGAGCAGTACTTC. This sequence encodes CATSSSGHFTYEQYF.

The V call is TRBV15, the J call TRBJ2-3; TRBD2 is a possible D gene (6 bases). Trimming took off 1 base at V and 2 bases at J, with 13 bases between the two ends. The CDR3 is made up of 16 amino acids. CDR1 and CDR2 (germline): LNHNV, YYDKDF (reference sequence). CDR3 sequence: CATSRARDLNTDTQYF. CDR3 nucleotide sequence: TGTGCCACCAGCAGAGCCAGGGACTTGAACACAGATACGCAGTATTTT.

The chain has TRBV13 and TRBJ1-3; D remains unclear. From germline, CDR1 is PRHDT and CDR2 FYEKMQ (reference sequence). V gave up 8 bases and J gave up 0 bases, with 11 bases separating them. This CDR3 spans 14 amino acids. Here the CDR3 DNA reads TGTGCCAGCGGGTTAACCCACTCTGGAAACACCATATATTTT. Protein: CASGLTHSGNTIYF. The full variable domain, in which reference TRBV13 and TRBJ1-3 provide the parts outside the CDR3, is AAGVIQSPRHLIKEKRETATLKCYPIPRHDTVYWYQQGPGQDPQFLISFYEKMQSDKGSIPDRFSAQQFSDYHSELNMSSLELGDSALYFCASGLTHSGNTIYFGEGSWLTVV.

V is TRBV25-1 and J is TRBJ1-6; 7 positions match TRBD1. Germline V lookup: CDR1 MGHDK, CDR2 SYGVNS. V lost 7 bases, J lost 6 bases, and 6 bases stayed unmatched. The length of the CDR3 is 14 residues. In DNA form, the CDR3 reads TGTGCCAGCACCGTGACAGGGTCTAATTCACCCCTCCACTTT. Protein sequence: CASTVTGSNSPLHF.

This CDR3 is CASSFPAGAYNEQFF. The CDR3 DNA reads as TGTGCCAGCAGTTTTCCAGCGGGGGCCTACAATGAGCAGTTCTTC. The gene calls are TRBV28 and TRBJ2-1, with 8 bases that match TRBD2. V shed 3 bases and J 2 bases; nucleotides not matched to a gene: 3. The V gene's germline CDR1 is MDHEN and CDR2 SYDVKM. The CDR3 loop spans 15 amino acids.

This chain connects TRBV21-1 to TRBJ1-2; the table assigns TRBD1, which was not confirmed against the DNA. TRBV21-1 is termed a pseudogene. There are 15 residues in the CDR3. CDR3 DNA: TGTGCCAGCAGCAACATTTCAGGTTTTCACTATGGCTACACCTTC. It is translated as CASSNISGFHYGYTF.

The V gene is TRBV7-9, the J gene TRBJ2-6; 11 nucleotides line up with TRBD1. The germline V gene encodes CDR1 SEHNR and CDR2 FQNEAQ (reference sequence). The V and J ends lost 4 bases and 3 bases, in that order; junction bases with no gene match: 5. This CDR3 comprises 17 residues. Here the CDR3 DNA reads TGTGCCAGCAGCTCAGGACAGGGGGCTAATGGGGCCAACGTCCTGACTTTC. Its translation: CASSSGQGANGANVLTF.

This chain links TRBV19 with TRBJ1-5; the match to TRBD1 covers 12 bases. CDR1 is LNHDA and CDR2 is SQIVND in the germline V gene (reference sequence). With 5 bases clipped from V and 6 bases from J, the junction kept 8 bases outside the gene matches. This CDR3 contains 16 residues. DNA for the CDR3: TGTGCCAGTAGTCAGGGGACAGGGGGCGTCGGTCAGCCCCAGCATTTT. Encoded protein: CASSQGTGGVGQPQHF.

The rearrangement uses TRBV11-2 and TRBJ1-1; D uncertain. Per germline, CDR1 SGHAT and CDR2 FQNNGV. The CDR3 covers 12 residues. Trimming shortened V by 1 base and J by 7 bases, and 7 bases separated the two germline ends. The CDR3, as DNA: TGTGCCAGCAGCTTAGGCTCTGTTGAAGCTTTCTTT. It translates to CASSLGSVEAFF.

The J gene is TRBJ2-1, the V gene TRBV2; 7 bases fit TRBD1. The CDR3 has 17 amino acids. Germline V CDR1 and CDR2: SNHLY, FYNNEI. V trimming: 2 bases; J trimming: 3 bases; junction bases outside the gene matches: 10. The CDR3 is CASSERVRGPFYNEQFF. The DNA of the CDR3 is TGTGCCAGCAGTGAAAGGGTGAGGGGGCCCTTCTACAATGAGCAGTTCTTC.

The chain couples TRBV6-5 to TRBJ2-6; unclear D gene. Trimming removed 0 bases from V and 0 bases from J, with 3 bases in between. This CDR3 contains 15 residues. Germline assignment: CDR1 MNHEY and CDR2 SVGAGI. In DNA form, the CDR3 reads TGTGCCAGCAGTTACTCGAGCTCTGGGGCCAACGTCCTGACTTTC. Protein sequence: CASSYSSSGANVLTF.

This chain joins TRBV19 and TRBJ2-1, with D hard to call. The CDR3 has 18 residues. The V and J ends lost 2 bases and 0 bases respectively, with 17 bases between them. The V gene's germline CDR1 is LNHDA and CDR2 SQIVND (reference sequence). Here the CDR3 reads CASSILGTMPSSYNEQFF. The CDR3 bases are TGTGCCAGTAGTATACTTGGAACTATGCCGAGCTCCTACAATGAGCAGTTCTTC.

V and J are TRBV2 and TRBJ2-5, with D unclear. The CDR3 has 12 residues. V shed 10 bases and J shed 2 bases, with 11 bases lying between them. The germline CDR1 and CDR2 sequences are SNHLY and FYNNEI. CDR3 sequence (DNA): TGTGCCACCTCCGGCTTTCAAGAGACCCAGTACTTC. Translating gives CATSGFQETQYF.

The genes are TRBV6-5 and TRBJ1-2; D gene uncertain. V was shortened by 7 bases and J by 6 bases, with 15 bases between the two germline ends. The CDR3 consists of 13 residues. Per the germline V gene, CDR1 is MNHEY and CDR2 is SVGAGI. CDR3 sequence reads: CASTGWGIDGYTF. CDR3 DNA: TGTGCCAGCACCGGATGGGGTATTGATGGCTACACCTTC.

The CDR3 here is CASTSPRLRERTNEQFF. The CDR3 DNA sequence: TGTGCCAGCACCTCCCCCCGCTTGCGGGAGAGGACCAATGAGCAGTTCTTC. The chain is built from TRBV28 and TRBJ2-1; 7 bases match TRBD2. This CDR3 comprises 17 residues. V lost 7 bases, J lost 6 bases, and 18 bases stayed unmatched. The germline V gene has CDR1 MDHEN and CDR2 SYDVKM.

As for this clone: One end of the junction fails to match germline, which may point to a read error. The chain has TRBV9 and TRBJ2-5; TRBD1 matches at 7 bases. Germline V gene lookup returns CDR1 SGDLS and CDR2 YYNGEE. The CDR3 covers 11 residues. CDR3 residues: CASSAGTVMNF. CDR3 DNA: TGTGCCAGCAGTGCCGGGACAGTAATGAACTTC.

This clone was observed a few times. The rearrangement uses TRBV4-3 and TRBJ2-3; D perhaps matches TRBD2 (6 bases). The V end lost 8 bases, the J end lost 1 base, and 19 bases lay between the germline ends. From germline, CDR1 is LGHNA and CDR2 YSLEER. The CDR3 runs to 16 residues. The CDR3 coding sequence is TGCGCCAGCTCTTCCGCGGGGCTTTTAGGCACAGATACGCAGTATTTT. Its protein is CASSSAGLLGTDTQYF.

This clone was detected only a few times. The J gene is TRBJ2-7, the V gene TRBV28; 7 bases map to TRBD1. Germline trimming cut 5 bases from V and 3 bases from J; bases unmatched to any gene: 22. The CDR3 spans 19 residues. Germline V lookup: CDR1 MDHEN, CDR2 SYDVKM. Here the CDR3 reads CASSPLWPTGREEGYEQYF. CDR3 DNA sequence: TGTGCCAGCAGTCCCCTTTGGCCGACAGGGCGTGAAGAAGGCTACGAGCAGTACTTC. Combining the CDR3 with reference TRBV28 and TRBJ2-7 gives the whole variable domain DVKVTQSSRYLVKRTGEKVFLECVQDMDHENMFWYRQDPGLGLRLIYFSYDVKMKEKGDIPEGYSVSREKKERFSLILESASTNQTSMYLCASSPLWPTGREEGYEQYFGPGTRLTVT.

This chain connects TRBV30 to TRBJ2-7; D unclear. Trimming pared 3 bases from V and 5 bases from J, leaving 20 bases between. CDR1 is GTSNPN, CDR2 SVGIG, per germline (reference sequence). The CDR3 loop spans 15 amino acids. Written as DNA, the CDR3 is TGTGCCTGGAGAACCAAAGGACCGACTCACCACGAGCAGTACTTC. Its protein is CAWRTKGPTHHEQYF.

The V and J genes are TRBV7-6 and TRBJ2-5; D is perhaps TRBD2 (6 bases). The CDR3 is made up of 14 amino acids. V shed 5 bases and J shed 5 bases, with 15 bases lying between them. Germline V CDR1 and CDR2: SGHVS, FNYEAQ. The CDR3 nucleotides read TGTGCCAGCAGCCCAGGGACTCCAGCGGAGACCCAGTACTTC. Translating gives CASSPGTPAETQYF.

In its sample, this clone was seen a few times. As DNA, the CDR3 is TGTGCCAGCTCAAAGTCAGGGACTAGCGCCTCCTACGAGCAGTACTTC. Translation: CASSKSGTSASYEQYF. The rearrangement links TRBV18 to TRBJ2-7, with TRBD2 matching over 10 bases. Germline lookup yields CDR1 KGHSH and CDR2 LQKENI. V lost 5 bases and J lost 0; bases outside the gene matches: 7. This CDR3 spans 16 amino acids.

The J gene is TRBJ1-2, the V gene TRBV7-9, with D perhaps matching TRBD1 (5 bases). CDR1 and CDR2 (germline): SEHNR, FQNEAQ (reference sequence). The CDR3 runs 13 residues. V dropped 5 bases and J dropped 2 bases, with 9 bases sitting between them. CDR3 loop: CASSVDKNYGYTF. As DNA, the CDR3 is TGTGCCAGCAGCGTGGACAAAAACTATGGCTACACCTTC.

The CDR3 DNA sequence: TGTGCCAGCAAAGGACAGGGGGCTTTAAGCTCCTACAATGAGCAGTTCTTC. It yields the protein CASKGQGALSSYNEQFF. The chain uses TRBV4-2 and TRBJ2-1; TRBD1 matches at 11 bases. Germline assignment: CDR1 LGHNA and CDR2 YNFKEQ. This CDR3 has 17 residues. With V trimmed by 7 bases and J by 0 bases, 8 bases remained unmatched.